This T cell receptor beta chain was sequenced in a study of blood T cell repertoires in COVID-19. Whole-study context: Donors in the United States, Italy and Spain gave samples during acute or convalescent COVID-19.

The germline V and J ends were trimmed by 6 bases and 3 bases, with 8 bases remaining between them. From germline, CDR1 is MNHEY and CDR2 SVGAGI. This CDR3 contains 12 residues. Original data processing: From reference gene primer amplification, estimates of nucleated cell counts were derived. Generated by immunoSEQ multiplex PCR, the TCRdb table keeps only in-frame clones and is missing some. V, J and clone size are those of that table, while D and trimming were read from the DNA. The data contain around 110,000 clones, approximately 84% of them seen just once; the ten biggest clones take up around 7.6%.

The chain is built from TRBV6-5 and TRBJ1-2; possibly TRBD1 for D (5 bases). The sample consisted of peripheral blood. The receptor comes from a man in his 70s with active or convalescent COVID-19. The CDR3 reads CASRWGDYGYTF. DNA for the CDR3: TGTGCCAGCAGATGGGGGGACTATGGCTACACCTTC.